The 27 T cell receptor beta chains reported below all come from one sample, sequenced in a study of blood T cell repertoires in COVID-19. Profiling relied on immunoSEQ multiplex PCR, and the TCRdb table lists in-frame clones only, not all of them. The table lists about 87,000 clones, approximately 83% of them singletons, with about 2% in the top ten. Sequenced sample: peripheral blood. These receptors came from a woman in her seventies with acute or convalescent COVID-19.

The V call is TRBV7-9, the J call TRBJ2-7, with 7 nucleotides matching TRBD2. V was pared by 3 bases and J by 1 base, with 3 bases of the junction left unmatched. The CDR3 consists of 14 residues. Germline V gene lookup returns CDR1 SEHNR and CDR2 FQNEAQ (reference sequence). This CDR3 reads CASSFTSESYEQYF. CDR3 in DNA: TGTGCCAGCAGCTTCACTAGCGAGTCCTACGAGCAGTACTTC.

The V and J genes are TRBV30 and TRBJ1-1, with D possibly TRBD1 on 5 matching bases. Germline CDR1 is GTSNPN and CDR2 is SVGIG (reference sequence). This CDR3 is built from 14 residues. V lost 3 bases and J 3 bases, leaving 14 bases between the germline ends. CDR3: CAWSSGGGYTEAFF. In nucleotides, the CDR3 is TGTGCCTGGAGCTCCGGCGGGGGGTACACTGAAGCTTTCTTT.

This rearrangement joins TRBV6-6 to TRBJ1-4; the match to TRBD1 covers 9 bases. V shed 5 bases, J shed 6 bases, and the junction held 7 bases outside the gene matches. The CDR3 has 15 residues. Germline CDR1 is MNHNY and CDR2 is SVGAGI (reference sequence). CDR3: CASSTRQGGDEKLFF. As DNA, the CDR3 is TGTGCCAGCAGTACCCGACAGGGGGGGGATGAAAAACTGTTTTTT.

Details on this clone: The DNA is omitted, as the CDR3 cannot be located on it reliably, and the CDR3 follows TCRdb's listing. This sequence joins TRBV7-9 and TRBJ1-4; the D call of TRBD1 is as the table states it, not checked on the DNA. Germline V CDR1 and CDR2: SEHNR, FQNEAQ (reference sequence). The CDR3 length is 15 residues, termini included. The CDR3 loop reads CASSLWTRPNEKLFF.

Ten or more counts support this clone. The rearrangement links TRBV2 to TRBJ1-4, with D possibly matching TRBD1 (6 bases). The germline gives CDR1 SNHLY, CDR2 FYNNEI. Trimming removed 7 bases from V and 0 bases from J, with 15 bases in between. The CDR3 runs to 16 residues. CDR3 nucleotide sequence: TGTGCCAGCAATGGGGCTGCAGGGGCAACTAATGAAAAACTGTTTTTT. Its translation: CASNGAAGATNEKLFF.

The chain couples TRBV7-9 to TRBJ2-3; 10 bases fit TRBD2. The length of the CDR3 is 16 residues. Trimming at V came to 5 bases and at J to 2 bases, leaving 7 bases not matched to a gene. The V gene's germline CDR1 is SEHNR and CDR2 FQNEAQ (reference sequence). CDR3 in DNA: TGTGCCAGCAGCCCAGGACTAGCGGTCTTCACAGATACGCAGTATTTT. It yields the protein CASSPGLAVFTDTQYF.

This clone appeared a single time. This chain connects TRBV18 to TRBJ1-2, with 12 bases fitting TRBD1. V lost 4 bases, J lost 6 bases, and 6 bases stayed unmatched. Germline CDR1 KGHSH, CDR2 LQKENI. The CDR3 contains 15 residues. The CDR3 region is CASSLRDRGRDGYTF. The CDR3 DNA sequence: TGTGCCAGCTCACTACGGGACAGGGGGCGCGATGGCTACACCTTC. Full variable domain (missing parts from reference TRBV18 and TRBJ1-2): NAGVMQNPRHLVRRRGQEARLRCSPMKGHSHVYWYRQLPEEGLKFMVYLQKENIIDESGMPKERFSAEFPKEGPSILRIQQVVRGDSAAYFCASSLRDRGRDGYTFGSGTRLTVV.

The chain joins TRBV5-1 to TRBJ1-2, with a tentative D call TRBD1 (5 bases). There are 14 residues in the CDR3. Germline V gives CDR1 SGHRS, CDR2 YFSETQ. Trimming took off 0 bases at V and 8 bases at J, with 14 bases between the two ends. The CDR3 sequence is CASSLALQGEGYTF. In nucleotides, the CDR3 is TGCGCCAGCAGCTTGGCCTTGCAGGGTGAAGGCTACACCTTC.

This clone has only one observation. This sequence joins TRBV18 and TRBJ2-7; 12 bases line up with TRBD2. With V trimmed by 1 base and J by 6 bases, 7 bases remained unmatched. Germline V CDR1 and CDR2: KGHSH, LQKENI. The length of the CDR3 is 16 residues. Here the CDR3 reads CASSPQPGLAGVEQYF. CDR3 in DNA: TGTGCCAGCTCACCACAACCGGGACTAGCGGGCGTCGAGCAGTACTTC.

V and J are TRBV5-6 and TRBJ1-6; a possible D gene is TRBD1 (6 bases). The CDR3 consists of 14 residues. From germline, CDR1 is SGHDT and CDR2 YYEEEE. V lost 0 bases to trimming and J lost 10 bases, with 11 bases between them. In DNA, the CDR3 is TGTGCCAGCAGCTTGGGGTGGGGGCCCTCACCCCTCCACTTT. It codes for CASSLGWGPSPLHF.

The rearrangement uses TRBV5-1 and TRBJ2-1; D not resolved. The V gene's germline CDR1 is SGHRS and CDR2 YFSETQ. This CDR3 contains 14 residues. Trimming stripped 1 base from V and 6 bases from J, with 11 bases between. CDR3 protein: CASSLFSGPNEQFF. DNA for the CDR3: TGCGCCAGCAGCTTGTTCTCAGGTCCCAATGAGCAGTTCTTC.

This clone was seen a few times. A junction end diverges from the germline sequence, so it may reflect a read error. This CDR3 reads CASSLSVYQQYF. The CDR3, as DNA: TGTGCCAGCAGCTTGTCCGTCTACCAGCAGTACTTC. The chain combines TRBV5-5 with TRBJ2-7; D is uncertain. The CDR3 has 12 amino acids. From germline, CDR1 is SGHKS and CDR2 YYEKEE (reference sequence). Combining the CDR3 with reference TRBV5-5 and TRBJ2-7 gives the whole variable domain DAGVTQSPTHLIKTRGQQVTLRCSPISGHKSVSWYQQVLGQGPQFIFQYYEKEERGRGNFPDRFSARQFPNYSSELNVNALLLGDSALYLCASSLSVYQQYFGPGTRLTVT.

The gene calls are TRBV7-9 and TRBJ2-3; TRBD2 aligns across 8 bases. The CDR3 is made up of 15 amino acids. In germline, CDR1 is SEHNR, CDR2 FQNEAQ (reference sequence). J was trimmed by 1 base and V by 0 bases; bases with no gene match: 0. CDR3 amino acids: CASSLASGGTDTQYF. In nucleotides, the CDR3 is TGTGCCAGCAGCTTAGCTAGCGGGGGCACAGATACGCAGTATTTT.

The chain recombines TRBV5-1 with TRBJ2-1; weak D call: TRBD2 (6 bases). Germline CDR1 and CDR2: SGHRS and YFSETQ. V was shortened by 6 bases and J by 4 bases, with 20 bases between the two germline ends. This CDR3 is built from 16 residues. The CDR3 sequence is CASTRDIGGIYNEQFF. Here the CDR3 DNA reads TGCGCCAGCACCCGAGATATTGGGGGGATTTACAATGAGCAGTTCTTC.

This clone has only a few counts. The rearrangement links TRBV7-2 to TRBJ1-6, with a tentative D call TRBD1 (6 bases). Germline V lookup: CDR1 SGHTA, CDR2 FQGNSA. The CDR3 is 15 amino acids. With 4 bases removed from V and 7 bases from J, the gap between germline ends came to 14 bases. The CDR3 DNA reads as TGTGCCAGCAGCTCCTCGGGGGGCCCGAATTCACCCCTCCACTTT. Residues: CASSSSGGPNSPLHF. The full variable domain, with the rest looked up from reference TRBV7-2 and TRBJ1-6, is GAGVSQSPSNKVTEKGKDVELRCDPISGHTALYWYRQSLGQGLEFLIYFQGNSAPDKSGLPSDRFSAERTGGSVSTLTIQRTQQEDSAVYLCASSSSGGPNSPLHFGNGTRLTVT.

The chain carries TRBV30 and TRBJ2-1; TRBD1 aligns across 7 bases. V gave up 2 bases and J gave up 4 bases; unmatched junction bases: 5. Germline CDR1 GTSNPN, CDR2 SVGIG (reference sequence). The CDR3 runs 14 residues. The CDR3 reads CAWSPSDRYNEQFF. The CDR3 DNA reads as TGTGCCTGGAGTCCCTCGGACAGGTACAATGAGCAGTTCTTC.

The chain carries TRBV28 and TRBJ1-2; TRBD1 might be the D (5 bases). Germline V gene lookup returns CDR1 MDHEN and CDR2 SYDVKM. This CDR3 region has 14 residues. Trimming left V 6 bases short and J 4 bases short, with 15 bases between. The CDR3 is CASRLPDNLYGYTF. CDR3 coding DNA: TGTGCCAGCAGACTTCCGGACAACCTCTATGGCTACACCTTC.

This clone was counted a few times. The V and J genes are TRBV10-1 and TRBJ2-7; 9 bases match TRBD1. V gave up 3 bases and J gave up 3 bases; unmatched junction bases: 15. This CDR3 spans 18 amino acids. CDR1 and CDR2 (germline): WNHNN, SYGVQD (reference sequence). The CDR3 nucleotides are TGCGCCAGCAGTGAAAGGGGACAGGGTATTGCTCGGGGCTACGAGCAGTACTTC. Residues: CASSERGQGIARGYEQYF.

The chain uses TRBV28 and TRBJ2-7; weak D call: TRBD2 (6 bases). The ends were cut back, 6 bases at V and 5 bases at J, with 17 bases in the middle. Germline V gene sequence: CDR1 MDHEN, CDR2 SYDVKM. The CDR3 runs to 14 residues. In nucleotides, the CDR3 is TGTGCCAGCAGCTATAACCGGGGGACGAACGAGCAGTACTTC. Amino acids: CASSYNRGTNEQYF.

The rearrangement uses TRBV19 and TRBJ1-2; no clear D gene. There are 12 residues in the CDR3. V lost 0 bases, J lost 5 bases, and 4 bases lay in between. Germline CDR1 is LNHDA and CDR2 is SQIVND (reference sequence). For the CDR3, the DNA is TGTGCCAGTAGTATAGAGGAGTATGGCTACACCTTC. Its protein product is CASSIEEYGYTF. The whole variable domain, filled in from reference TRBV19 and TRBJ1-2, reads DGGITQSPKYLFRKEGQNVTLSCEQNLNHDAMYWYRQDPGQGLRLIYYSQIVNDFQKGDIAEGYSVSREKKESFPLTVTSAQKNPTAFYLCASSIEEYGYTFGSGTRLTVV.

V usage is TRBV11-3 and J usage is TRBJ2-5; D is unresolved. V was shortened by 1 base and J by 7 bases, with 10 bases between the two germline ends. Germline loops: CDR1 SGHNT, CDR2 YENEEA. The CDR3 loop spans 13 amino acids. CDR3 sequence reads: CASSLGTVGTQYF. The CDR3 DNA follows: TGTGCCAGCAGCTTAGGAACAGTGGGGACCCAGTACTTC.

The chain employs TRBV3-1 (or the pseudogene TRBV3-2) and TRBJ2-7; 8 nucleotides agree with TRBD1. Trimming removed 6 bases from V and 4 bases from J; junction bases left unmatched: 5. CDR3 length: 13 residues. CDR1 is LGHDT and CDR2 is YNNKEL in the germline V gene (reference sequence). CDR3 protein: CASSRTGPYEQYF. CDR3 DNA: TGTGCCAGCAGTAGGACAGGGCCATACGAGCAGTACTTC.

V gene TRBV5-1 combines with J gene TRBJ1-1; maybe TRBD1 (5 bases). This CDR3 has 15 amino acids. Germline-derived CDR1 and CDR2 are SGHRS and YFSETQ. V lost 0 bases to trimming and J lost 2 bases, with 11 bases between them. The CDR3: CASSLVGTRNTEAFF. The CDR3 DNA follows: TGCGCCAGCAGCTTGGTGGGGACTCGTAACACTGAAGCTTTCTTT.

The CDR3 DNA reads TGTGCCTGGGCGGACAGGGGATCTGAAAAACTGTTTTTT. Translation: CAWADRGSEKLFF. The V call is TRBV30, the J call TRBJ1-4, with 9 positions matching TRBD1. Looked up from germline, CDR1 is GTSNPN and CDR2 is SVGIG (reference sequence). The CDR3 totals 13 residues. With 5 bases clipped from V and 7 bases from J, the junction kept 5 bases outside the gene matches.

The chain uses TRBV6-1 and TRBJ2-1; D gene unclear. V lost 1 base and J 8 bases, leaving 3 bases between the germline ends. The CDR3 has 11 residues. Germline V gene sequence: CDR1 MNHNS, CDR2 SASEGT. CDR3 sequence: CASSEVDEQFF. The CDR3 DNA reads TGTGCCAGCAGTGAAGTCGATGAGCAGTTCTTC.

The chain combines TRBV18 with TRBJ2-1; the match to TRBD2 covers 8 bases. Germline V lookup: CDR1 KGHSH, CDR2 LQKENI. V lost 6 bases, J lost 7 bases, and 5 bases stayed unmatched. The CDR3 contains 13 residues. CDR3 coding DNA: TGTGCCAGCTCTCGGGGGGGCGGAAATGAGCAGTTCTTC. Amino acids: CASSRGGGNEQFF.

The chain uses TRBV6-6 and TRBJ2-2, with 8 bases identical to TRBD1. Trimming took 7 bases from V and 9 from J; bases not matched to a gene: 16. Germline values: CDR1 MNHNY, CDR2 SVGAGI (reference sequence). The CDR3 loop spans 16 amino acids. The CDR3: CASNIGGQGAVRELFF. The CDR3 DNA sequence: TGTGCCAGCAACATCGGAGGGCAGGGGGCCGTAAGGGAGCTGTTTTTT.